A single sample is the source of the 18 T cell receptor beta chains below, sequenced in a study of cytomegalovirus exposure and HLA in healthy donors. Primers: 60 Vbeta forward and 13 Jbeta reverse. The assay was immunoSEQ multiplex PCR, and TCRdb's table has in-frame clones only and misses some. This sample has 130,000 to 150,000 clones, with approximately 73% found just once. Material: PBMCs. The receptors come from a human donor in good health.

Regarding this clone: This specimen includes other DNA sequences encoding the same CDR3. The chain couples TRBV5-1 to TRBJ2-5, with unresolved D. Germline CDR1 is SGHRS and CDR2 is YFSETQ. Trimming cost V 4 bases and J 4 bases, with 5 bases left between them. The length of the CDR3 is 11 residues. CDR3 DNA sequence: TGCGCCAGCAGCCTCAGAGAGACCCAGTACTTC. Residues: CASSLRETQYF.

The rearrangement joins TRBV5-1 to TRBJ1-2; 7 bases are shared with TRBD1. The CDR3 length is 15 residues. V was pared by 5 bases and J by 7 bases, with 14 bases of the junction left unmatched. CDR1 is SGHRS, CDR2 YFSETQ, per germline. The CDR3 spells CASRPPGTAPCGYTF. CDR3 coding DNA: TGCGCCAGCAGACCACCAGGGACAGCGCCGTGTGGCTACACCTTC. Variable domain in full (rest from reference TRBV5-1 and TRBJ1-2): KAGVTQTPRYLIKTRGQQVTLSCSPISGHRSVSWYQQTPGQGLQFLFEYFSETQRNKGNFPGRFSGRQFSNSRSEMNVSTLELGDSALYLCASRPPGTAPCGYTFGSGTRLTVV.

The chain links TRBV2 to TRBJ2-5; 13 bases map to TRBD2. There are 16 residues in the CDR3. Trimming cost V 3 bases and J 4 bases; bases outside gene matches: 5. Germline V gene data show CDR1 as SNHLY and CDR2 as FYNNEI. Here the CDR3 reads CASSDRLAGGIETQYF. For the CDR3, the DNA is TGTGCCAGCAGTGATCGACTAGCGGGGGGTATAGAGACCCAGTACTTC.

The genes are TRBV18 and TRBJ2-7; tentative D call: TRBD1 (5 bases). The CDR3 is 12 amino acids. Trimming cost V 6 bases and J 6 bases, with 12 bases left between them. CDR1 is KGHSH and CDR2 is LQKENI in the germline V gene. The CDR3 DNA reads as TGTGCCAGCTCGCACCGAACAGGCGAGCAGTACTTC. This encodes CASSHRTGEQYF.

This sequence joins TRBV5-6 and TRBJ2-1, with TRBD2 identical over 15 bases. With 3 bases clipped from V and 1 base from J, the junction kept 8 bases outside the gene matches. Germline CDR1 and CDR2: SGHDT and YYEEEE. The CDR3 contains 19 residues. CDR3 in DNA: TGTGCCAGCAGCTCCCCGGGACTAGCGGGAGGTCGGTCCTACAATGAGCAGTTCTTC. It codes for CASSSPGLAGGRSYNEQFF.

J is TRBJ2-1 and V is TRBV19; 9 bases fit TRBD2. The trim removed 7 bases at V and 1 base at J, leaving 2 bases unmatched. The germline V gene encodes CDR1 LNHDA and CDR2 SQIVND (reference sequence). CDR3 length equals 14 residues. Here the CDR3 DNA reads TGTGCCAGTACTAGCGGGATGTCCTACAATGAGCAGTTCTTC. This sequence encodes CASTSGMSYNEQFF.

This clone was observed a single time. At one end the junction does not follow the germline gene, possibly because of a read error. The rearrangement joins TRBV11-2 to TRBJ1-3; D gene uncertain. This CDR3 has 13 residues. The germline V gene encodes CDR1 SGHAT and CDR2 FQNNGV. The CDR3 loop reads CASSLVVALGRDF. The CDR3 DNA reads TGTGCCAGCAGCTTAGTCGTGGCGCTTGGGCGAGATTTT.

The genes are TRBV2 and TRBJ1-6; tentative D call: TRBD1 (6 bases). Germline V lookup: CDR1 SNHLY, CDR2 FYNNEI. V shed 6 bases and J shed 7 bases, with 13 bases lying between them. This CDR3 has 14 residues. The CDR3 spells CASRGEGVNSPLHF. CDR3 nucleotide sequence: TGTGCCAGCAGAGGGGAGGGGGTGAATTCACCCCTCCACTTT.

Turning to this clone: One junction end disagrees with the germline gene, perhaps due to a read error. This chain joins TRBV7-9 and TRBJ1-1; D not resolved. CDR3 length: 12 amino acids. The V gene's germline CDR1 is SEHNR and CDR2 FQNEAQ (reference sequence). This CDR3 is CSSSFGNTEAFF. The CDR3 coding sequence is TGTTCCAGCAGCTTCGGGAACACTGAAGCTTTCTTT. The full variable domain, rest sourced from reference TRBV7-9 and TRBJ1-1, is DTGVSQNPRHKITKRGQNVTFRCDPISEHNRLYWYRQTLGQGPEFLTYFQNEAQLEKSRLLSDRFSAERPKGSFSTLEIQRTEQGDSAMYLCSSSFGNTEAFFGQGTRLTVV.

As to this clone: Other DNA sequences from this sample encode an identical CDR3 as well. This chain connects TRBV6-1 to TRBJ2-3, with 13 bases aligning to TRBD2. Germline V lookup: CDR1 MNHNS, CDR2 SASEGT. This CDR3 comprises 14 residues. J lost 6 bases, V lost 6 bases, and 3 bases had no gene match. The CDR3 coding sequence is TGTGCCAGCAGACTAGCGGGAGGGGTGGATACGCAGTATTTT. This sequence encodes CASRLAGGVDTQYF.

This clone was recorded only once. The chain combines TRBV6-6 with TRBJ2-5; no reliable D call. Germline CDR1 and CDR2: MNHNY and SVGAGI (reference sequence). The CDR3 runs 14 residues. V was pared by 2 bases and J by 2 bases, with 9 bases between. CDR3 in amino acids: CASSYLTAQETQYF. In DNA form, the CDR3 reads TGTGCCAGCAGTTACCTCACAGCACAAGAGACCCAGTACTTC.

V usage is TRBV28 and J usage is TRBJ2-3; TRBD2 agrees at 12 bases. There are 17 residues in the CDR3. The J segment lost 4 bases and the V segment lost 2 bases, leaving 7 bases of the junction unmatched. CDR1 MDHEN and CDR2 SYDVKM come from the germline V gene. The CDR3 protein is CASSLGLAGGRADTQYF. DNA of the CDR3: TGTGCCAGCAGTTTAGGGCTAGCGGGAGGGCGGGCAGATACGCAGTATTTT.

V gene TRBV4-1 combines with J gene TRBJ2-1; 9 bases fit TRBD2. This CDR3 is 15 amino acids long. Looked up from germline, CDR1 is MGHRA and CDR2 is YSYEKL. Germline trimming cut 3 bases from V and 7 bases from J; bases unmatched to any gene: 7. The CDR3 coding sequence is TGCGCCAGCAGCCATTATAGCGGGAGAGAAAATGAGCAGTTCTTC. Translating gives CASSHYSGRENEQFF.

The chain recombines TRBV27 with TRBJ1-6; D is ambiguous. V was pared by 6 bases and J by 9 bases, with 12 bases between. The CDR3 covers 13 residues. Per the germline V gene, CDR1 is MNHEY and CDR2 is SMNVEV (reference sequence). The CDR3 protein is CASRSGAGSPLHF. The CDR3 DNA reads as TGTGCCAGCAGGTCGGGAGCTGGTTCACCCCTCCACTTT.

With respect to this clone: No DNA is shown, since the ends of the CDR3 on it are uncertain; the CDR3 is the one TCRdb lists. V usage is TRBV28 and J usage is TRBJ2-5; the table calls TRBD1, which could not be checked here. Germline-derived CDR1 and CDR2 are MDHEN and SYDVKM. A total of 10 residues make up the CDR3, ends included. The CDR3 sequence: CASSFGTGNF.

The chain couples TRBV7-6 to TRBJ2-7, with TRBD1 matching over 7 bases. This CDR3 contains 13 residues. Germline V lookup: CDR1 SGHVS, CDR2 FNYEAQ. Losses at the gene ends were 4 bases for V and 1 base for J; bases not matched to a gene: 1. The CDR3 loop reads CASSSGQSYEQYF. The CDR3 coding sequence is TGTGCCAGCAGCTCGGGACAGTCCTACGAGCAGTACTTC.

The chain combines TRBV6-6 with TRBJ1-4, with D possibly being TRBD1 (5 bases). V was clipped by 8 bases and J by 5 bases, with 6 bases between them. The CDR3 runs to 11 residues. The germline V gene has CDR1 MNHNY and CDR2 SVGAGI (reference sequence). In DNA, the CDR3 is TGTGCCAGCCGACAGAATGAAAAACTGTTTTTT. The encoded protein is CASRQNEKLFF.

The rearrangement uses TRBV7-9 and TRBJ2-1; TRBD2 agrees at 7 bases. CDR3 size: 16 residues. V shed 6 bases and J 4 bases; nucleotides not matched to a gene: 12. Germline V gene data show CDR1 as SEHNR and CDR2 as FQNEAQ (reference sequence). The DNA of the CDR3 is TGTGCCAGCAGAGAACCCGGGACGGGAGGATACAATGAGCAGTTCTTC. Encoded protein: CASREPGTGGYNEQFF. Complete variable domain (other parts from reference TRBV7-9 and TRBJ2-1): DTGVSQNPRHKITKRGQNVTFRCDPISEHNRLYWYRQTLGQGPEFLTYFQNEAQLEKSRLLSDRFSAERPKGSFSTLEIQRTEQGDSAMYLCASREPGTGGYNEQFFGPGTRLTVL.